This T cell receptor (beta chain) was recovered during a study of chemoradiotherapy in HPV16-positive cancers. Overall study: Functional T-cell assays on a couple of HPV16-positive patients' cells defined candidate HPV-specific clones and common TCR motifs.

Study-wide findings and caveats: HPV-specific T cells were functionally defined from only a couple of HPV16-positive patients. Non-HPV-specific T cells did not expand in tumors during treatment, whereas candidate HPV-specific clones and E7-related motifs did.

A single count supports this clone. What it binds is not known. The repertoire was sequenced with immunoSEQ multiplex PCR; TCRdb's copy has only in-frame clones and lacks some. The sample shows 10,000 or so clones, 65% to 80% of them seen only once. This material consisted of tumor tissue, taken from a patient who underwent chemoradiotherapy. The receptor was isolated from a human donor with HPV-associated anogenital cancer.

The CDR3 DNA follows: TGTGCCAGCAGTTTCCCGGGGGCCTACGAGCAGTACTTC. This sequence encodes CASSFPGAYEQYF. The chain links TRBV27 to TRBJ2-7; D is perhaps TRBD2 (6 bases). CDR3 length: 13 amino acids. Germline V gene sequence: CDR1 MNHEY, CDR2 SMNVEV (reference sequence). The V end was cut by 3 bases, the J end by 2 bases, with 8 bases between.